The 6 T cell receptor beta chains given below trace back to one sample, sequenced in a study of T cell responses to AZD1222 COVID-19 vaccine. The method was immunoSEQ multiplex PCR; TCRdb's version includes in-frame clones alone and lacks a portion of them. The repertoire holds about 180,000 clones, with 80% to 90% as singletons. This specimen consisted of peripheral blood, obtained 28 days after the second dose of the MenACWY control vaccine. The source of these receptors is an adult who received the MenACWY meningococcal vaccine as a control.

The chain recombines TRBV5-8 with TRBJ2-1, with TRBD1 identical over 7 bases. V trimming: 6 bases; J trimming: 3 bases; junction bases outside the gene matches: 6. Germline CDR1 reads SGHTS; CDR2 reads YDEGEE. The CDR3 length is 14 residues. CDR3 coding DNA: TGTGCCAGCAACCCTGGGGACAGCTACAATGAGCAGTTCTTC. It specifies CASNPGDSYNEQFF.

This clone was recorded only once. The rearrangement uses TRBV19 and TRBJ2-5; the match to TRBD1 covers 10 bases. The trim removed 6 bases at V and 5 bases at J, leaving 6 bases unmatched. The CDR3 is 14 residues long. Germline CDR1 reads LNHDA; CDR2 reads SQIVND (reference sequence). In nucleotides, the CDR3 is TGTGCCAGTAGCACGACAGGGGGCTGGGAGACCCAGTACTTC. It specifies CASSTTGGWETQYF.

This clone came up once. The CDR3 sequence is CASSYFGISYEQYF. The CDR3 bases are TGTGCCAGCAGTTACTTCGGAATTAGCTACGAGCAGTACTTC. J is TRBJ2-7 and V is TRBV6-2 or TRBV6-3; D call uncertain. Trimming removed 1 base at V and 3 bases at J, with 10 bases between. Germline V gene data show CDR1 as MNHEY and CDR2 as SVGEGT. The CDR3 is made up of 14 amino acids.

The rearrangement uses TRBV11-2 and TRBJ2-2, with D maybe TRBD1 (7 bases). Trimming took off 1 base at V and 5 bases at J, with 14 bases between the two ends. CDR1 and CDR2 from the germline V gene are SGHAT and FQNNGV. The CDR3 has 16 residues. DNA for the CDR3: TGTGCCAGCAGCTTAGCCCGCAGGGGGGTTACCGGGGAGCTGTTTTTT. This translates into CASSLARRGVTGELFF. Drawing the rest from reference TRBV11-2 and TRBJ2-2, the complete variable domain is EAGVAQSPRYKIIEKRQSVAFWCNPISGHATLYWYQQILGQGPKLLIQFQNNGVVDDSQLPKDRFSAERLKGVDSTLKIQPAKLEDSAVYLCASSLARRGVTGELFFGEGSRLTVL.

The J gene is TRBJ1-1, the V gene TRBV25-1; no firm D call. The ends were cut back, 4 bases at V and 1 base at J, with 7 bases in the middle. The CDR3 totals 13 residues. CDR1 is MGHDK, CDR2 SYGVNS, per germline. In nucleotides, the CDR3 is TGTGCCAGCAGTGCCCGACAGAACACTGAAGCTTTCTTT. Protein: CASSARQNTEAFF.

This chain links TRBV2 with TRBJ2-3; 10 positions match TRBD2. J gave up 2 bases and V 5 bases, and 4 bases lay outside the gene matches. This CDR3 has 15 residues. Per germline, CDR1 SNHLY and CDR2 FYNNEI. CDR3 in amino acids: CASSRLAGVTDTQYF. For the CDR3, the DNA is TGTGCCAGCAGTCGGCTAGCGGGAGTCACAGATACGCAGTATTTT.